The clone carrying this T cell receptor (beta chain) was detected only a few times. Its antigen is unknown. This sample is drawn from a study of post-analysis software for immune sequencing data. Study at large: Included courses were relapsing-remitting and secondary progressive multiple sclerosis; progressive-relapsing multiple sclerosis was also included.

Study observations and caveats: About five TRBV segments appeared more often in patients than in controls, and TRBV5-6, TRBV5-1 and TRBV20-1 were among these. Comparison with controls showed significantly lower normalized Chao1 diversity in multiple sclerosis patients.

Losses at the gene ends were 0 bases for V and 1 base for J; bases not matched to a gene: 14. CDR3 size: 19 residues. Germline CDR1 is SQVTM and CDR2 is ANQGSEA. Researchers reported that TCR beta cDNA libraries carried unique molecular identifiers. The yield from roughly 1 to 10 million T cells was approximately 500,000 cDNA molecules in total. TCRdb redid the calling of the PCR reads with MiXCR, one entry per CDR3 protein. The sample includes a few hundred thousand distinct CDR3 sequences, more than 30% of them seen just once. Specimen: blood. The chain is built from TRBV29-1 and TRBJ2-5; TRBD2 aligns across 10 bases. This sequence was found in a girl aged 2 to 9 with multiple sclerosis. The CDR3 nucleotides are TGCAGCGTTGAAGAACGAGTTCTAGCGGGAGCCTTCGGCCAAGAGACCCAGTACTTC. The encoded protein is CSVEERVLAGAFGQETQYF.